This entry concerns a single T cell receptor (delta chain). This clone was seen a few times. What this receptor recognizes is not known. A much larger clone lies one base from this, so it may be a read error. Other DNA variants within this sample encode the same CDR3. The sample's treatment or condition, from its label and the paper: microbial phosphoantigen (E)-4-hydroxy-3-methyl-but-2-enyl pyrophosphate, around 9.1 nM. Following expansion, live CD3+ TCRgammadelta+ Vgamma9+ Vdelta2+ T cells were FACS-sorted using a FACS Aria III. Before expansion, PBMC were pulsed with roughly 9.3 nM HMBPP for one day and were then washed three times. Cultures were expanded over around 13 days, and IL-2 was replenished every 3 to 4 days. Once the one-day stimulant pulse was over, the cells were washed three times and then cultured in medium that contained about 100 U/mL IL-2. Peripheral blood mononuclear cells were isolated by Lymphoprep gradient centrifugation and cryopreserved in liquid nitrogen before culture.

This sample was included in a study of in vitro expanded adult blood gammadelta T cells (dated by TCRdb to the early 2020s). For the study in its entirety: Sort purities ranging from around 93% to 100% Vgamma9Vdelta2 cells among T cells were obtained. Each donor's cells were separately stimulated with HMBPP, zoledronate or AbnobaViscum P, and TRG and TRD CDR3 repertoires were sequenced for every condition. A few subjects were included in the TCR repertoire analysis. The study compared the TCR repertoire of Vgamma9Vdelta2 T cells expanded in vitro with a mistletoe-extract drug against those expanded with HMBPP or zoledronate. Overall results and qualifications from the work: Top TRGV9 CDR3 clonotypes were largely public, being shared across donors and across all three stimulation conditions. The TRDV2 repertoire shared between treatments was found to be private to each donor, and TRD repertoires were clustered by subject rather than by stimulant in multidimensional scaling. Every repertoire came from in vitro expanded cultures of healthy donor cells rather than from mistletoe-treated patients. AbnobaViscum P-expanded Vgamma9Vdelta2 repertoires showed CDR3 length, diversity and J usage similar to HMBPP- and zoledronate-expanded repertoires, suggesting a polyclonal response.

Library generation was performed with 5' RACE. For each sample, the RNeasy Micro Kit was used to extract RNA from roughly 10,000 sorted cells. Libraries were prepared using template-switch reverse transcription and then PCR amplification of the CDR3gamma and CDR3delta regions. Amplicons were sequenced on an Illumina MiSeq with the V2 300 kit, and 150 bp paired-end reads were generated. The original pipeline was this. Read quality was checked with FastQC version 0.11.8. Using MiXCR version 3.0.3, reads were aligned to GenBank TRG or TRD reference genes to build the CDR3 sequences. MiXCR was run with default parameters, except that TRDD assembly used 3 consecutive nucleotides instead of 5. VDJtools version 1.2.1 with default settings was used for repertoire analyses, including normalized Shannon-Wiener diversity, clonotype tracking and multidimensional scaling. CDR3 sequences that were out of frame or contained stop codons were removed from analysis. TCRdb called clones from the public reads with CATT, and repeated DNA sequences were later combined into one row. In this record, the V and J calls reflect TCRdb's handling and not the investigators' own analysis. Counted in this sample were about 680 delta-chain clones; roughly 52% of them appeared once. The ten biggest clones cover about 24% of the sample.

The trim is 0 bases for V and 5 bases for J, with a gap of 24 bases between the germline ends. The germline V gene supplies CDR1 GEAIGNYY and CDR2 EKD. The CDR3 contains 18 residues, cysteine and phenylalanine counted. CDR3 DNA is the only sequence kept; it has 54 bases, read in frame from the first base. The sequence joins TRDV2 to TRDJ1; the D segment could be TRDD3, given 6 matching bases. The sequence was obtained from an adult in good health. Sequencing used gamma-delta T cells from peripheral blood expanded in culture, obtained from an in vitro culture stimulated with HMBPP. The CDR3 protein is CACDTVGDQSDETDKLIF. Read as DNA, the sequence is TGTGCCTGTGACACCGTTGGGGATCAATCGGACGAAACTGATAAACTCATCTTT.